Listed below are T cell receptor beta chains from one sample, sequenced in a study of T cells after yellow fever vaccination. TCRdb itself ran the 5' RACE reads through MiXCR, one entry per CDR3 protein. The sample includes 300,000 or so distinct CDR3 sequences, roughly 4.3% seen only once; the top ten take 20% to 25%. The sample here was PBMCs, taken 5 days after the yellow fever booster vaccination. These receptors all come from a man between 18 and 35 years old who received the YFV17D yellow fever vaccine. Each CDR3 is given without its conserved first and last residue. Part of the rows lack a size; the others show once, few, many or a class for expanded clones.

V gene,clone size,CDR3 protein
TRBV18,-,ASGANEKLF
TRBV3-1,many,ASSQGVNTEAF
TRBV6-1,many,ASSDFRGSTEAF
TRBV28,-,ASSLADRTFNGYT
TRBV6-2/TRBV6-3,many,ASSDLRQMQETQY
TRBV6-2/TRBV6-3,many,ASRGLGDREKLF
TRBV3-1,few,ASSRGGDGELF
TRBV5-1,many,ASSLAPKSTDTQY
TRBV5-1,many,ASSARGGAYNEQF
TRBV6-6,-,ASRLAGGRDTQY
TRBV4-3,few,ASSQQPWDSATNEKLF
TRBV7-2,few,ASSLGVAGSDTQY
TRBV10-3,-,AISAISEGYYGYT
TRBV11-3,few,ASSKSGGTYNEQF
TRBV29-1,few,SVGKPQTYEQY
TRBV29-1,-,SVGIGPNTEAF
TRBV7-9,few,ASSLGDGGAF
TRBV20-1,few,SARDGTSGGRADTQY
TRBV7-2,many,ASSLLGLTTYNEQF
TRBV2,many,ASTGGPSTDTQY
TRBV6-6,many,ASSDRGVSYEQY
TRBV6-5,many,ASSYADNTGELF
TRBV4-2,-,ASSQAGAGTDTQY
TRBV28,many,ASSRQGFTDTQY
TRBV5-1,many,ASSLGQDLWNTIY
TRBV6-2/TRBV6-3,many,ASSKQGRGQTEAF